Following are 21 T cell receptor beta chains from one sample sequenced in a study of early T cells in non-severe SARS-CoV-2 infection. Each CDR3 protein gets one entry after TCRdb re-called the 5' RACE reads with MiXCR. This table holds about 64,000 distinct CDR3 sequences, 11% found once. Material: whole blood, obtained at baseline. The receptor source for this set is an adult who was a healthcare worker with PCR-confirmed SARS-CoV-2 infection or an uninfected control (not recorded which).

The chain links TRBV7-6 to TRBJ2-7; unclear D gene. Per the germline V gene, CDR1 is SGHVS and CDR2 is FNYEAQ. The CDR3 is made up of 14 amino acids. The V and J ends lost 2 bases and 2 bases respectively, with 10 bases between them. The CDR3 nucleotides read TGTGCCAGCAGCTTATCAGACCCCCCCTACGAGCAGTACTTC. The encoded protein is CASSLSDPPYEQYF.

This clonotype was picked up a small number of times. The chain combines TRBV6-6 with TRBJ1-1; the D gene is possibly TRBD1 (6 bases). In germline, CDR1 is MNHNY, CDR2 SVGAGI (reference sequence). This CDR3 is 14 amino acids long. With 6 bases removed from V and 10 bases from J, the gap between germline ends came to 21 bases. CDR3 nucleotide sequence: TGTGCCAGCAGCTCCCTCAGTGGTGGACAGCGAGCTTTCTTT. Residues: CASSSLSGGQRAFF.

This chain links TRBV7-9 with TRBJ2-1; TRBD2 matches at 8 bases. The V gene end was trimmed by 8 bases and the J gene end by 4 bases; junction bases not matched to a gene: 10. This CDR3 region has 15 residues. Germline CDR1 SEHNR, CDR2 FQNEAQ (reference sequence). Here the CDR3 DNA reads TGTGCCAGCGCCCCCGTGGCGGGGGGTTACAATGAGCAGTTCTTC. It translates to CASAPVAGGYNEQFF.

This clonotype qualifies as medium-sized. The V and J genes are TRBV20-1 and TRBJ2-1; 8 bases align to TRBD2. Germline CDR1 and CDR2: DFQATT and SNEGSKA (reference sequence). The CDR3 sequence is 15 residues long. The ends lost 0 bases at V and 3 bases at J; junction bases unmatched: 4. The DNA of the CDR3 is TGCAGTGCTAGAGATGGTAGCGGGGACTACAATGAGCAGTTCTTC. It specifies CSARDGSGDYNEQFF.

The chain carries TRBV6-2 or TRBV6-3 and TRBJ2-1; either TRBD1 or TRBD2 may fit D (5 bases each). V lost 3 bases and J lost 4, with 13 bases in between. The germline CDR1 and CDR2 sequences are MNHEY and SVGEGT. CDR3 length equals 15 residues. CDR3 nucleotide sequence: TGTGCCAGCAGTTATGGGGACGGGTGGTACAATGAGCAGTTCTTC. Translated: CASSYGDGWYNEQFF.

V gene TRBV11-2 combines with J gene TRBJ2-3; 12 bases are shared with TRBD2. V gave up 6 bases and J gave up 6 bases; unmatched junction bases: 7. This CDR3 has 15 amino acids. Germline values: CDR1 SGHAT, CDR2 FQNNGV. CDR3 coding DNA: TGTGCCAGCAGGAGTACTAGCGGGGGGCGGGATACGCAGTATTTT. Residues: CASRSTSGGRDTQYF.

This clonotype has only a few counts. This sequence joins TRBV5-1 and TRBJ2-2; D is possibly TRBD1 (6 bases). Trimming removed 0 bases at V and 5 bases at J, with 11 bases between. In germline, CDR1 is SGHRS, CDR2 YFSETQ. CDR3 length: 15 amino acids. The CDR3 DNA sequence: TGCGCCAGCAGCTTGGAGGGGGACCTGACCGGGGAGCTGTTTTTT. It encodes CASSLEGDLTGELFF.

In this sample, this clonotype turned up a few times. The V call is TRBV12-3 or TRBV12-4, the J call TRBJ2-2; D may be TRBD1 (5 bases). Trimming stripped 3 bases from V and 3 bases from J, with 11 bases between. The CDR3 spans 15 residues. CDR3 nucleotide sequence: TGTGCCAGCAGTTTCCAGGGTCGGGACACCGGGGAGCTGTTTTTT. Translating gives CASSFQGRDTGELFF.

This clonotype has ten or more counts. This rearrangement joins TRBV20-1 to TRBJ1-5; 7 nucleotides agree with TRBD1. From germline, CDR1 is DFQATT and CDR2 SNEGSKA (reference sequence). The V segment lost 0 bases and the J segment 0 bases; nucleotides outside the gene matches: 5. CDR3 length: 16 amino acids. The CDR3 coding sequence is TGCAGTGCTAGAGACAGGACAGGTTATAGCAATCAGCCCCAGCATTTT. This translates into CSARDRTGYSNQPQHF.

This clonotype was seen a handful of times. The CDR3: CASSLATGYGYTF. The CDR3 bases are TGTGCCAGCAGCTTAGCCACAGGCTATGGCTACACCTTC. The chain couples TRBV7-9 to TRBJ1-2; possibly TRBD1 for D (5 bases). This CDR3 has 13 residues. Trimming pared 0 bases from V and 4 bases from J, leaving 6 bases between. Per germline, CDR1 SEHNR and CDR2 FQNEAQ (reference sequence).

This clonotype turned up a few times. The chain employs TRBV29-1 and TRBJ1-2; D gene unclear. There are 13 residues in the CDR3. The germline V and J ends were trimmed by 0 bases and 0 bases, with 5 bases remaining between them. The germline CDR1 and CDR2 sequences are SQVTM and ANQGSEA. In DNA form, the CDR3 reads TGCAGCGTTGAAGACTCAACTAACTATGGCTACACCTTC. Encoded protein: CSVEDSTNYGYTF.

The CDR3 bases are TGTGCCAGCAGCGTACAGGGTAGCGGGGGCCAAGAGACCCAGTACTTC. Its translation: CASSVQGSGGQETQYF. This rearrangement joins TRBV9 to TRBJ2-5; 9 bases are a match to TRBD2. V shed 1 base, J shed 1 base, and the junction held 5 bases outside the gene matches. Germline CDR1 and CDR2: SGDLS and YYNGEE. The CDR3 extends over 16 amino acids.

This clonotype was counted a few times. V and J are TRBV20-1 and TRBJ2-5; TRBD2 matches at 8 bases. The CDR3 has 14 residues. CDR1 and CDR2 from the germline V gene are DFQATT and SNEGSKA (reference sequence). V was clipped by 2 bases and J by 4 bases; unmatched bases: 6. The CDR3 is CSARSPGGRETQYF. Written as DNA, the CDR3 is TGCAGTGCTAGAAGTCCGGGGGGGCGAGAGACCCAGTACTTC.

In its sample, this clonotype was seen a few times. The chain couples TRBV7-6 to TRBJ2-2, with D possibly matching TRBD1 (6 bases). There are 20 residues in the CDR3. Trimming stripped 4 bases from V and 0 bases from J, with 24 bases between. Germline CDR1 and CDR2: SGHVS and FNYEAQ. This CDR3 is CASSYQAPMPGHSNTGELFF. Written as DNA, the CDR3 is TGTGCCAGCAGCTACCAAGCACCCATGCCGGGACACTCGAACACCGGGGAGCTGTTTTTT.

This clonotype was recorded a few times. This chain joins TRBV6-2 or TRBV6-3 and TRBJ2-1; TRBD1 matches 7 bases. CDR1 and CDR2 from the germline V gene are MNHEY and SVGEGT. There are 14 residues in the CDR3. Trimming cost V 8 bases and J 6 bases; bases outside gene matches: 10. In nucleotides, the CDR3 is TGTGCCAGCCATCGGCTCCACAGGGGCAATGAGCAGTTCTTC. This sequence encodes CASHRLHRGNEQFF.

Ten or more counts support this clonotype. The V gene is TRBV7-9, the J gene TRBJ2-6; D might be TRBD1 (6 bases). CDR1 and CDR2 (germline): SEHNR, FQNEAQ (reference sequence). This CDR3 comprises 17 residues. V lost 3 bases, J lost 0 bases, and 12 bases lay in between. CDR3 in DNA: TGTGCCAGCAGCTTTGGACAGACGAGCTCTGGGGCCAACGTCCTGACTTTC. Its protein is CASSFGQTSSGANVLTF. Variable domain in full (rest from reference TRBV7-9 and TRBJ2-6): DTGVSQNPRHKITKRGQNVTFRCDPISEHNRLYWYRQTLGQGPEFLTYFQNEAQLEKSRLLSDRFSAERPKGSFSTLEIQRTEQGDSAMYLCASSFGQTSSGANVLTFGAGSRLTVL.

CDR3 sequence: CASSGTGPATYEQYF. The CDR3 DNA reads as TGCGCCAGCAGCGGTACCGGACCAGCCACCTACGAGCAGTACTTC. This sequence joins TRBV5-1 and TRBJ2-7; D is uncertain. The CDR3 extends over 15 amino acids. V was cut by 4 bases and J by 2 bases, with 16 bases left in between. Germline V gene lookup returns CDR1 SGHRS and CDR2 YFSETQ.

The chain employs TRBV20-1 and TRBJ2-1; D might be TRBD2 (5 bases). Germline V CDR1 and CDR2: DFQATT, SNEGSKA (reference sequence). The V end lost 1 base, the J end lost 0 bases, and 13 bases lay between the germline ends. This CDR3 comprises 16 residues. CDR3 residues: CSARALPGSSYNEQFF. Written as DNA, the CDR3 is TGCAGTGCTAGAGCCCTGCCGGGGAGCTCCTACAATGAGCAGTTCTTC.

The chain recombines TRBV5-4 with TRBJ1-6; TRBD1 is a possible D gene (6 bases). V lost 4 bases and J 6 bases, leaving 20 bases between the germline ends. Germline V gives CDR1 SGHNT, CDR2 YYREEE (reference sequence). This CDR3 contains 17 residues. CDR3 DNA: TGTGCCAGCAGCCCCGGACAGACTACTACTGTTAATTCACCCCTCCACTTT. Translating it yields CASSPGQTTTVNSPLHF. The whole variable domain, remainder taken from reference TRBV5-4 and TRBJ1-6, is ETGVTQSPTHLIKTRGQQVTLRCSSQSGHNTVSWYQQALGQGPQFIFQYYREEENGRGNFPPRFSGLQFPNYSSELNVNALELDDSALYLCASSPGQTTTVNSPLHFGNGTRLTVT.

The CDR3 region has the DNA TGTGCCAGCAGTTACTCGGCAACAGGGGATAGGTCACCCCTCCACTTT. Its protein product is CASSYSATGDRSPLHF. The chain recombines TRBV6-2 or TRBV6-3 with TRBJ1-6; 7 positions agree with TRBD1. This CDR3 has 16 amino acids. V shed 0 bases and J 10 bases; nucleotides not matched to a gene: 9. Per the germline V gene, CDR1 is MNHEY and CDR2 is SVGEGT.

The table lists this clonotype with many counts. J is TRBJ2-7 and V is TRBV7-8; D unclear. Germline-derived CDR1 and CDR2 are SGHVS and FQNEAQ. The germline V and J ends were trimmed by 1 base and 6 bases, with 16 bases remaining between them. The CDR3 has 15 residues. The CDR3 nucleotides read TGTGCCAGCAGCTTAGAGCCTCTCTGGACCGGCGAGCAGTACTTC. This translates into CASSLEPLWTGEQYF.